Shown below are 24 T cell receptor beta chains from a single sample sequenced in a study of blood T cell repertoires in COVID-19. Using immunoSEQ multiplex PCR, the repertoire was profiled, and TCRdb retains in-frame clones only, with some absent. Here the sample spans 60,000 to 75,000 clones, over 70% being singletons. The sequencing sample was made of peripheral blood. The receptor source for this set is a human donor in a cohort sampled during active COVID-19.

The chain links TRBV10-2 to TRBJ2-5; 10 bases match TRBD1. V lost 7 bases, J lost 5 bases, and 10 bases stayed unmatched. Germline V gives CDR1 WSHSY, CDR2 SAAADI. The CDR3 is made up of 15 amino acids. CDR3 sequence reads: CASKAGTGAPETQYF. For the CDR3, the DNA is TGCGCCAGCAAAGCGGGGACAGGGGCCCCGGAGACCCAGTACTTC.

The CDR3 DNA sequence: TGTGCCAGCAGCCAAATGACAGGGGTCTCCTACGAGCAGTACTTC. This encodes CASSQMTGVSYEQYF. The genes are TRBV14 and TRBJ2-7; 8 bases line up with TRBD1. CDR3 size: 15 residues. Germline assignment: CDR1 SGHDN and CDR2 FVKESK. Losses at the gene ends were 2 bases for V and 0 bases for J; bases not matched to a gene: 3.

The chain is built from TRBV2 and TRBJ1-4; 9 nucleotides align to TRBD1. CDR1 is SNHLY, CDR2 FYNNEI, per germline. Losses at the gene ends were 5 bases for V and 0 bases for J; bases not matched to a gene: 13. This CDR3 has 19 residues. CDR3 region: CASSRQGQGYGTTNEKLFF. The CDR3 DNA reads TGTGCCAGCAGTCGACAAGGACAGGGGTATGGTACAACTAATGAAAAACTGTTTTTT.

V is TRBV19 and J is TRBJ1-2, with 7 bases matching TRBD1. Unmatched junction bases numbered 12, after V lost 4 bases and J lost 7 bases. The CDR3 has 15 amino acids. CDR1 and CDR2 from the germline V gene are LNHDA and SQIVND (reference sequence). As DNA, the CDR3 is TGTGCCAGTAGTAAAGGGACAGCGGGCCTAAGTGGCTACACCTTC. This translates into CASSKGTAGLSGYTF.

The CDR3 region is CASSLTTSGPGELFF. The DNA of the CDR3 is TGTGCCAGCAGTTTAACGACTAGCGGCCCCGGGGAGCTGTTTTTT. The rearrangement links TRBV25-1 to TRBJ2-2, with 9 nucleotides matching TRBD2. This CDR3 spans 15 amino acids. Looked up from germline, CDR1 is MGHDK and CDR2 is SYGVNS. V shed 5 bases and J 6 bases; nucleotides not matched to a gene: 7.

The rearrangement links TRBV15 to TRBJ1-2; tentative D call: TRBD1 (5 bases). V was pared by 3 bases and J by 4 bases, with 9 bases between. Germline V gives CDR1 LNHNV, CDR2 YYDKDF (reference sequence). This CDR3 is built from 13 residues. The DNA for the CDR3 is TGTGCCACCAGCAGGGACACAAGCTATGGCTACACCTTC. Translation: CATSRDTSYGYTF.

This chain links TRBV27 with TRBJ1-1, with 7 bases matching TRBD1. This CDR3 is built from 16 residues. Germline assignment: CDR1 MNHEY and CDR2 SMNVEV (reference sequence). After removal of 3 bases from V and 0 bases from J, the junction contained 7 bases not matched to a gene. The CDR3 loop is CASSFQDRTMNTEAFF. In nucleotides, the CDR3 is TGTGCCAGCAGTTTTCAGGACAGGACCATGAACACTGAAGCTTTCTTT.

This rearrangement joins TRBV6-4 to TRBJ1-2, with D possibly matching TRBD1 (5 bases). V shed 0 bases and J shed 8 bases, with 19 bases lying between them. The CDR3 is 16 residues long. CDR1 is MRHNA, CDR2 SNTAGT, per germline. The CDR3 sequence: CASSDSSRSGGDGYTF. The CDR3 coding sequence is TGTGCCAGCAGTGACTCGAGTCGGTCAGGAGGGGACGGCTACACCTTC.

The chain is built from TRBV6-5 and TRBJ2-7; 8 bases are shared with TRBD1. Germline V lookup: CDR1 MNHEY, CDR2 SVGAGI. J gave up 0 bases and V 7 bases, and 2 bases lay outside the gene matches. CDR3 length: 13 amino acids. The CDR3 nucleotides read TGTGCCAGCAACAGGGGGAGCTCCTACGAGCAGTACTTC. This codes for CASNRGSSYEQYF.

The V call is TRBV27, the J call TRBJ1-6; D might be TRBD1 (6 bases). The CDR3 totals 16 residues. Trimming took 2 bases from V and 4 from J, leaving 12 bases between them. The V gene's germline CDR1 is MNHEY and CDR2 SMNVEV (reference sequence). CDR3: CASSLGQGSYNSPLHF. The CDR3 region has the DNA TGTGCCAGCAGTTTAGGGCAGGGGTCATATAATTCACCCCTCCACTTT.

The rearrangement links TRBV5-4 to TRBJ2-7, with 10 bases matching TRBD1. The germline V gene encodes CDR1 SGHNT and CDR2 YYREEE (reference sequence). After removal of 3 bases from V and 9 bases from J, the junction contained 9 bases not matched to a gene. The CDR3 extends over 14 amino acids. The CDR3 loop reads CASSSGQGIVRQYF. Here the CDR3 DNA reads TGTGCCAGCAGCTCGGGACAGGGGATCGTGAGGCAGTACTTC.

This rearrangement joins TRBV4-2 to TRBJ2-3; D remains unclear. Trimming pared 0 bases from V and 4 bases from J, leaving 11 bases between. The CDR3 has 15 residues. Germline V CDR1 and CDR2: LGHNA, YNFKEQ. CDR3 DNA sequence: TGTGCCAGCAGCCAAGAAGCTAGTTCGGCAGATACGCAGTATTTT. Protein: CASSQEASSADTQYF.

This clone was picked up a small number of times. The rearrangement joins TRBV5-1 to TRBJ1-6; TRBD1 matches 10 bases. V shed 0 bases, J shed 6 bases, and the junction held 6 bases outside the gene matches. CDR1 SGHRS and CDR2 YFSETQ come from the germline V gene. This CDR3 is 17 amino acids long. DNA for the CDR3: TGCGCCAGCAGCTTGGCCCCGGGACAGGGGTCTAATTCACCCCTCCACTTT. As protein: CASSLAPGQGSNSPLHF.

The chain joins TRBV2 to TRBJ2-5; D perhaps matches TRBD2 (5 bases). The CDR3 contains 15 residues. The V end was cut by 2 bases, the J end by 5 bases, with 15 bases between. Germline assignment: CDR1 SNHLY and CDR2 FYNNEI. CDR3 bases: TGTGCCAGCAGTGAAAGTCGAAGCTCGGGGGAGACCCAGTACTTC. It translates to CASSESRSSGETQYF.

A note on this clone: This sample also contains other DNA sequences that code for the same CDR3. V usage is TRBV5-1 and J usage is TRBJ2-7; D gene ambiguous. This CDR3 is 13 amino acids long. Germline V CDR1 and CDR2: SGHRS, YFSETQ. Trimming shortened V by 0 bases and J by 3 bases, and 7 bases separated the two germline ends. Written as DNA, the CDR3 is TGCGCCAGCAGCTTGGCCGGTCTCTACGAGCAGTACTTC. It yields the protein CASSLAGLYEQYF.

This chain uses TRBV5-1 with TRBJ1-1, with D unclear. The CDR3 loop spans 17 amino acids. V shed 4 bases and J shed 4 bases, with 23 bases lying between them. Germline lookup yields CDR1 SGHRS and CDR2 YFSETQ. The CDR3 region is CASSVGWRETSATEAFF. The CDR3 DNA reads as TGCGCCAGCAGCGTGGGGTGGCGGGAAACTTCGGCCACTGAAGCTTTCTTT.

This chain joins TRBV7-8 and TRBJ2-5; no reliable D call. V lost 3 bases, J lost 2 bases, and 4 bases lay in between. Germline assignment: CDR1 SGHVS and CDR2 FQNEAQ. The CDR3 runs 12 residues. As DNA, the CDR3 is TGTGCCAGCAGCTTGACTCAAGAGACCCAGTACTTC. Amino acid sequence: CASSLTQETQYF.

The chain links TRBV7-9 to TRBJ2-1; a weak D match, TRBD2 (6 bases). V was pared by 0 bases and J by 4 bases, with 13 bases between. CDR1 and CDR2 (germline): SEHNR, FQNEAQ (reference sequence). CDR3 size: 16 residues. The CDR3 is CASSLAPGAGYNEQFF. DNA for the CDR3: TGTGCCAGCAGCTTAGCCCCCGGGGCGGGGTACAATGAGCAGTTCTTC.

J is TRBJ2-4 and V is TRBV18, with D perhaps matching TRBD2 (6 bases). The CDR3 extends over 16 amino acids. Germline lookup yields CDR1 KGHSH and CDR2 LQKENI. V shed 2 bases and J shed 3 bases, with 14 bases lying between them. The CDR3 protein is CASSPGGKGVKNIQYF. In DNA form, the CDR3 reads TGTGCCAGCTCACCAGGAGGGAAAGGCGTCAAAAACATTCAGTACTTC.

This chain connects TRBV5-8 to TRBJ2-2; weak D call: TRBD1 (6 bases). The CDR3 sequence is 14 residues long. CDR1 and CDR2 from the germline V gene are SGHTS and YDEGEE. Trimming shortened V by 4 bases and J by 2 bases, and 9 bases separated the two germline ends. DNA for the CDR3: TGTGCCAGCAGCAAAGGGACAAACACCGGGGAGCTGTTTTTT. Encoded protein: CASSKGTNTGELFF.

This sequence joins TRBV2 and TRBJ2-3; the match to TRBD1 covers 9 bases. CDR1 and CDR2 from the germline V gene are SNHLY and FYNNEI. V lost 6 bases, J lost 1 base, and 5 bases stayed unmatched. The CDR3 covers 15 residues. This CDR3 reads CASRGDRAGTDTQYF. CDR3 nucleotides: TGTGCCAGCAGGGGGGACAGGGCCGGCACAGATACGCAGTATTTT.

This clone was seen just once. The rearrangement uses TRBV5-1 and TRBJ1-1; no firm D call. Germline values: CDR1 SGHRS, CDR2 YFSETQ. V dropped 0 bases and J dropped 1 base, with 13 bases sitting between them. This CDR3 spans 16 amino acids. For the CDR3, the DNA is TGCGCCAGCAGCTTGGTCCAAAGGCAGGAGAACACTGAAGCTTTCTTT. Translation: CASSLVQRQENTEAFF.

V and J are TRBV7-2 and TRBJ2-5; a possible D gene is TRBD2 (7 bases). V was clipped by 1 base and J by 4 bases, with 16 bases between them. The CDR3 extends over 16 amino acids. Per germline, CDR1 SGHTA and CDR2 FQGNSA. This CDR3 reads CASSLGGGGSVETQYF. The DNA of the CDR3 is TGTGCCAGCAGCTTAGGGGGGGGCGGGAGCGTAGAGACCCAGTACTTC.

The chain recombines TRBV12-5 with TRBJ1-2; D perhaps matches TRBD1 (5 bases). This CDR3 comprises 13 residues. Germline V gene lookup returns CDR1 LGHNT and CDR2 FRNRAP. Deletions cut 2 bases from V and 8 bases from J, with 12 bases between. The CDR3 nucleotides are TGTGCTAGTGGTTTGATTTCAGGGCTGGGCTACACCTTC. Its protein is CASGLISGLGYTF.